The 28 T cell receptor beta chains in this list originate from one sample, sequenced in a study of blood T cell repertoires in COVID-19. The protocol was immunoSEQ multiplex PCR, while the TCRdb copy is restricted to in-frame clones and leaves out a portion. The repertoire holds roughly 310,000 clones, with 90% as singletons. Sequenced input: peripheral blood. The receptors come from a woman aged 25 to 39 with COVID-19, enrolled during active disease.

The gene calls are TRBV15 and TRBJ1-1, with D perhaps matching TRBD1 (6 bases). CDR3 length: 13 amino acids. V gave up 5 bases and J gave up 4 bases, with 11 bases separating them. Germline CDR1 and CDR2: LNHNV and YYDKDF (reference sequence). CDR3 DNA: TGTGCCACCAGCGAAACAGGGAGCACTGAAGCTTTCTTT. Translated: CATSETGSTEAFF.

The V gene is TRBV3-1 (or the pseudogene TRBV3-2), the J gene TRBJ1-2, with 8 bases fitting TRBD1. The CDR3 runs to 15 residues. Germline CDR1 and CDR2: LGHDT and YNNKEL (reference sequence). The V segment lost 4 bases and the J segment 2 bases; nucleotides outside the gene matches: 6. This CDR3 is CASSRRQGTNYGYTF. CDR3 in DNA: TGTGCCAGCAGCCGTCGACAGGGGACAAACTATGGCTACACCTTC.

With regard to this clone: Mismatch with germline at one junction end may stem from a read error. V usage is TRBV29-1 and J usage is TRBJ2-3, with 12 bases aligning to TRBD2. The CDR3 covers 14 residues. Germline assignment: CDR1 SQVTM and CDR2 ANQGSEA. For the CDR3, the DNA is TGCAGCGTTGTGACTAGCGGGAGCAGAGATACGCAGTATTTT. It is translated as CSVVTSGSRDTQYF.

V usage is TRBV2 and J usage is TRBJ1-2; a possible D gene is TRBD1 (5 bases). V lost 5 bases and J lost 0, with 13 bases in between. The CDR3 has 15 amino acids. CDR1 is SNHLY and CDR2 is FYNNEI in the germline V gene. Here the CDR3 reads CASSSGRGANYGYTF. In DNA form, the CDR3 reads TGTGCCAGCAGTTCGGGACGGGGGGCTAACTATGGCTACACCTTC.

The rearrangement joins TRBV3-1 (or the pseudogene TRBV3-2) to TRBJ1-2; no clear D gene. The CDR3 length is 15 residues. V gave up 1 base and J gave up 4 bases, with 13 bases separating them. Germline CDR1 reads LGHDT; CDR2 reads YNNKEL (reference sequence). The CDR3 DNA follows: TGTGCCAGCAGCCAAGGGAAGTCAGGCAGCTATGGCTACACCTTC. Its translation is CASSQGKSGSYGYTF.

This clone has a handful of counts. In DNA form, the CDR3 reads TGTGCCAGTAGTGACACAATGGACACTGAAGCTTTCTTT. This sequence encodes CASSDTMDTEAFF. This chain connects TRBV19 to TRBJ1-1; D not certain. This CDR3 region has 13 residues. V was cut by 5 bases and J by 3 bases, with 10 bases left in between. Germline V gene sequence: CDR1 LNHDA, CDR2 SQIVND (reference sequence).

Notes on this clone: The same CDR3 is also encoded by other DNA sequences in this sample. The chain recombines TRBV7-2 with TRBJ1-5, with 7 nucleotides matching TRBD1. Trimming cost V 0 bases and J 2 bases; bases outside gene matches: 1. The germline CDR1 and CDR2 sequences are SGHTA and FQGNSA. The CDR3 loop spans 15 amino acids. The CDR3 reads CASSLAGTGNQPQHF. In DNA, the CDR3 is TGTGCCAGCAGCTTAGCCGGGACAGGCAATCAGCCCCAGCATTTT.

The gene calls are TRBV7-9 and TRBJ2-7, with D possibly being TRBD1 (6 bases). V was trimmed by 0 bases and J by 2 bases, leaving 11 bases between them. The CDR3 covers 15 residues. The germline gives CDR1 SEHNR, CDR2 FQNEAQ (reference sequence). The CDR3: CASSLAWQGTYEQYF. The CDR3 DNA is TGTGCCAGCAGCTTAGCGTGGCAGGGGACCTACGAGCAGTACTTC. Looking up the rest from reference TRBV7-9 and TRBJ2-7 gives the full variable domain: DTGVSQNPRHKITKRGQNVTFRCDPISEHNRLYWYRQTLGQGPEFLTYFQNEAQLEKSRLLSDRFSAERPKGSFSTLEIQRTEQGDSAMYLCASSLAWQGTYEQYFGPGTRLTVT.

This clone was counted between two and nine times. This sequence joins TRBV27 and TRBJ2-7, with 12 bases identical to TRBD2. The CDR3 covers 16 residues. CDR1 is MNHEY, CDR2 SMNVEV, per germline (reference sequence). V was pared by 0 bases and J by 4 bases, with 4 bases of the junction left unmatched. The CDR3 DNA reads as TGTGCCAGCAGTTTATCCCTAGCGGGAGGGTTATACGAGCAGTACTTC. As protein: CASSLSLAGGLYEQYF.

This chain links TRBV25-1 with TRBJ1-1; no definite D call. The CDR3 is made up of 15 amino acids. The V and J ends lost 6 bases and 3 bases respectively, with 17 bases between them. Per germline, CDR1 MGHDK and CDR2 SYGVNS. In nucleotides, the CDR3 is TGTGCCAGCAGCCGTGACGGCAGAGGAGACACTGAAGCTTTCTTT. Its translation: CASSRDGRGDTEAFF.

The chain couples TRBV20-1 to TRBJ2-7; D remains ambiguous. The CDR3 is 13 amino acids. The germline gives CDR1 DFQATT, CDR2 SNEGSKA (reference sequence). V was cut by 3 bases and J by 2 bases, with 11 bases left in between. The DNA of the CDR3 is TGCAGTGCTAGTCCCCCGGGTACCTACGAGCAGTACTTC. Amino acids: CSASPPGTYEQYF.

The sample holds one count of this clone. J is TRBJ2-7 and V is TRBV7-8; TRBD1 agrees at 7 bases. CDR3 size: 14 residues. Germline V gene data show CDR1 as SGHVS and CDR2 as FQNEAQ. Germline trimming cut 5 bases from V and 12 bases from J; bases unmatched to any gene: 16. CDR3 in amino acids: CASSPQGKDRSPYF. For the CDR3, the DNA is TGTGCCAGCAGCCCACAGGGGAAGGATCGATCGCCGTACTTC. Using reference TRBV7-8 and TRBJ2-7 for the parts outside the CDR3, the full variable domain is GAGVSQSPRYKVAKRGQDVALRCDPISGHVSLFWYQQALGQGPEFLTYFQNEAQLDKSGLPSDRFFAERPEGSVSTLKIQRTQQEDSAVYLCASSPQGKDRSPYFGPGTRLTVT.

This rearrangement joins TRBV7-6 to TRBJ1-2; D not certain. V was pared by 3 bases and J by 5 bases, with 19 bases between. This CDR3 is built from 16 residues. Germline values: CDR1 SGHVS, CDR2 FNYEAQ. This chain's CDR3 is CASSFLNLNLRYGYTF. In nucleotides, the CDR3 is TGTGCCAGCAGCTTTCTTAATCTAAACCTTCGGTATGGCTACACCTTC.

The chain links TRBV27 to TRBJ2-7, with 9 positions matching TRBD2. The V and J ends lost 5 bases and 2 bases, in that order; junction bases with no gene match: 4. The length of the CDR3 is 14 residues. Germline V lookup: CDR1 MNHEY, CDR2 SMNVEV (reference sequence). The CDR3 spells CASSPSGRPYEQYF. As DNA, the CDR3 is TGTGCCAGCAGTCCGAGCGGGAGGCCCTACGAGCAGTACTTC.

CDR3 loop: CASSPWTGGYYEQYF. The CDR3 DNA reads TGCGCCAGCAGCCCCTGGACAGGGGGCTACTACGAGCAGTACTTC. V usage is TRBV5-1 and J usage is TRBJ2-7; TRBD1 matches at 11 bases. V shed 4 bases, J shed 3 bases, and the junction held 6 bases outside the gene matches. CDR3 length equals 15 residues. Germline lookup yields CDR1 SGHRS and CDR2 YFSETQ. Variable domain in full (rest from reference TRBV5-1 and TRBJ2-7): KAGVTQTPRYLIKTRGQQVTLSCSPISGHRSVSWYQQTPGQGLQFLFEYFSETQRNKGNFPGRFSGRQFSNSRSEMNVSTLELGDSALYLCASSPWTGGYYEQYFGPGTRLTVT.

The chain recombines TRBV10-3 with TRBJ2-1, with D perhaps TRBD1 (6 bases). The CDR3 totals 11 residues. Deletions cut 2 bases from V and 10 bases from J, with 6 bases between. CDR1 and CDR2 from the germline V gene are ENHRY and SYGVKD. CDR3 coding DNA: TGTGCCATCAGTGAGACAGGGGAGCAGTTCTTC. Its protein product is CAISETGEQFF.

CDR3 nucleotide sequence: TGTGCCAGCAGTGATGAGGGATCAATCTACGAGCAGTACTTC. Translated, it gives CASSDEGSIYEQYF. V and J are TRBV2 and TRBJ2-7, with a tentative D call TRBD2 (5 bases). The CDR3 covers 14 residues. The V and J ends lost 3 bases and 3 bases respectively, with 12 bases between them. Germline V gene data show CDR1 as SNHLY and CDR2 as FYNNEI.

The V gene is TRBV3-1 (or the pseudogene TRBV3-2), the J gene TRBJ2-1; 8 positions agree with TRBD2. This CDR3 is built from 20 residues. Germline lookup yields CDR1 LGHDT and CDR2 YNNKEL (reference sequence). The J segment lost 0 bases and the V segment lost 1 base, leaving 14 bases of the junction unmatched. The CDR3 DNA reads TGTGCCAGCAGCCAAGGTGGTAGCGGGATCATATCAAGCTCCTACAATGAGCAGTTCTTC. It yields the protein CASSQGGSGIISSSYNEQFF.

The genes are TRBV6-2 or TRBV6-3 and TRBJ2-7; D unclear. Germline V gene data show CDR1 as MNHEY and CDR2 as SVGEGT. CDR3 length: 15 residues. Trimming cost V 1 base and J 5 bases, with 15 bases left between them. This chain's CDR3 is CASSYWISELDEQYF. The CDR3 DNA reads TGTGCCAGCAGTTACTGGATCAGCGAGCTGGACGAGCAGTACTTC.

The chain joins TRBV5-1 to TRBJ1-1, with 7 nucleotides matching TRBD1. V shed 4 bases, J shed 1 base, and the junction held 4 bases outside the gene matches. The CDR3 sequence is 14 residues long. In germline, CDR1 is SGHRS, CDR2 YFSETQ. This chain's CDR3 is CASSQGQSNTEAFF. In nucleotides, the CDR3 is TGCGCCAGCAGCCAGGGACAGTCGAACACTGAAGCTTTCTTT.

V usage is TRBV27 and J usage is TRBJ2-7; TRBD1 agrees at 9 bases. Germline lookup yields CDR1 MNHEY and CDR2 SMNVEV (reference sequence). The V segment lost 6 bases and the J segment 4 bases; nucleotides outside the gene matches: 4. This CDR3 region has 13 residues. The CDR3: CASREDRGYEQYF. In DNA form, the CDR3 reads TGTGCCAGCAGGGAGGACAGGGGTTACGAGCAGTACTTC.

About this clone itself: In the same sample, other DNA sequences code for this CDR3. J is TRBJ2-5 and V is TRBV20-1; D is uncertain. Germline values: CDR1 DFQATT, CDR2 SNEGSKA (reference sequence). Between the trimmed V and J ends, which lost 5 bases and 0 bases, there was a span of 4 bases. The CDR3 length is 11 residues. CDR3 bases: TGCAGTGCTCAAAACCAAGAGACCCAGTACTTC. Protein: CSAQNQETQYF.

The CDR3 region is CATSRAVAGGSYEQYF. The CDR3 DNA follows: TGTGCCACCAGCAGAGCGGTAGCGGGAGGGTCCTACGAGCAGTACTTC. The chain combines TRBV15 with TRBJ2-7, with TRBD2 matching 11 bases. Germline V gene data show CDR1 as LNHNV and CDR2 as YYDKDF (reference sequence). With V trimmed by 1 base and J by 1 base, 3 bases remained unmatched. The CDR3 covers 16 residues.

This chain links TRBV28 with TRBJ2-1; D is perhaps TRBD2 (6 bases). The CDR3 contains 15 residues. CDR1 MDHEN and CDR2 SYDVKM come from the germline V gene. Trimming cost V 6 bases and J 0 bases, with 12 bases left between them. CDR3 nucleotide sequence: TGTGCCAGCAGGTTACGGACTACCTCCTACAATGAGCAGTTCTTC. It is translated as CASRLRTTSYNEQFF.

The chain recombines TRBV6-5 with TRBJ1-1; possible D gene TRBD1, 6 bases. Germline V gives CDR1 MNHEY, CDR2 SVGAGI. The V end lost 6 bases, the J end lost 0 bases, and 8 bases lay between the germline ends. The CDR3 totals 13 residues. For the CDR3, the DNA is TGTGCCAGCAGCAGGACAGTGAACACTGAAGCTTTCTTT. It encodes CASSRTVNTEAFF.

The chain couples TRBV7-9 to TRBJ2-4, with D possibly TRBD1 on 5 matching bases. This CDR3 spans 17 amino acids. Germline V gene sequence: CDR1 SEHNR, CDR2 FQNEAQ (reference sequence). V lost 8 bases, J lost 0 bases, and 20 bases lay in between. CDR3 sequence reads: CASLKMTEQLAKNIQYF. The DNA of the CDR3 is TGTGCCAGCCTAAAGATGACAGAGCAACTAGCCAAAAACATTCAGTACTTC. The variable domain in full, completed from reference TRBV7-9 and TRBJ2-4, reads DTGVSQNPRHKITKRGQNVTFRCDPISEHNRLYWYRQTLGQGPEFLTYFQNEAQLEKSRLLSDRFSAERPKGSFSTLEIQRTEQGDSAMYLCASLKMTEQLAKNIQYFGAGTRLSVL.

The chain links TRBV1 to TRBJ2-7; the table calls TRBD1, which could not be checked here. TRBV1 is classified as a pseudogene. The CDR3 is made up of 17 amino acids. The CDR3 here is CTSSQPKTGHSSYEQYF. The DNA of the CDR3 is TGCACCAGCAGCCAGCCGAAAACAGGGCATTCGTCCTACGAGCAGTACTTC.

The rearrangement uses TRBV5-6 and TRBJ2-1; TRBD1 is a possible D gene (5 bases). V was trimmed by 2 bases and J by 7 bases, leaving 16 bases between them. Germline CDR1 is SGHDT and CDR2 is YYEEEE. This CDR3 contains 15 residues. The CDR3 loop reads CASSFVVGPGNEQFF. The CDR3 DNA reads TGTGCCAGCAGCTTCGTAGTCGGCCCAGGGAATGAGCAGTTCTTC.